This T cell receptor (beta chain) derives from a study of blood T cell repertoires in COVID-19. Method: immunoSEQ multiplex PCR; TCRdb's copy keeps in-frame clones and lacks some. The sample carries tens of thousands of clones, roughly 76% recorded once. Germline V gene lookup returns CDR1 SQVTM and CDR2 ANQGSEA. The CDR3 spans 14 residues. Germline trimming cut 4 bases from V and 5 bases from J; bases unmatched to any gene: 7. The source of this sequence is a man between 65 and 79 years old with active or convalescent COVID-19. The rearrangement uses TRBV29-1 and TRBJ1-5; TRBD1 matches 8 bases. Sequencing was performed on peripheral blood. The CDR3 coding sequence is TGCAGCGTTGTGACAGGGGACGCCGATCAGCCCCAGCATTTT. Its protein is CSVVTGDADQPQHF.